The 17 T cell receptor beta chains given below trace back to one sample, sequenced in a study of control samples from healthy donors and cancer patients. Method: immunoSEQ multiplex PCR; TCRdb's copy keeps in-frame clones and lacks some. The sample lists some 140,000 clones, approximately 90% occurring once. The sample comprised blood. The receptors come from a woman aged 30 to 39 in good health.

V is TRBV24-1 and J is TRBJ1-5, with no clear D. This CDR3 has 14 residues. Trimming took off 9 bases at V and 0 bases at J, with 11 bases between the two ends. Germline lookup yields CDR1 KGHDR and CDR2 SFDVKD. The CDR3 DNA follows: TGTGCCACCCATTTCAGCAATAGCAATCAGCCCCAGCATTTT. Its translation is CATHFSNSNQPQHF.

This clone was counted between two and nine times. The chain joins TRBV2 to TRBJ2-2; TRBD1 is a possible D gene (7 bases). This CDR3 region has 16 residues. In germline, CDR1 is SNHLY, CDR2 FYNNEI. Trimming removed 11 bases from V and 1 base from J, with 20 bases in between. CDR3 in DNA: TGTGCCTCCCAGGGGGGCGGGGAGAGGAACACCGGGGAGCTGTTTTTT. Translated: CASQGGGERNTGELFF.

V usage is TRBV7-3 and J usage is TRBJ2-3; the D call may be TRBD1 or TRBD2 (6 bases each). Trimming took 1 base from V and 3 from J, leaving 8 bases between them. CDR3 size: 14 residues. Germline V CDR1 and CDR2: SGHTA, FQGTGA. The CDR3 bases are TGTGCCAGCAGCTTAATAGGGGGGACAGATACGCAGTATTTT. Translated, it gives CASSLIGGTDTQYF.

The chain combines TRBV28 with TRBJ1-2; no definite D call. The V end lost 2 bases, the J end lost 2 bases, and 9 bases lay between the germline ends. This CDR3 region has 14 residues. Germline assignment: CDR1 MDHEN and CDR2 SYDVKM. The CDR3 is CASSLTPTNYGYTF. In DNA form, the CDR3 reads TGTGCCAGCAGTTTAACACCGACCAACTATGGCTACACCTTC.

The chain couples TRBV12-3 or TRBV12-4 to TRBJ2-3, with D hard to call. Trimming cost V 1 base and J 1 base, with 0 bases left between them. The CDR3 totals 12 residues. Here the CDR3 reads CASSLGTDTQYF. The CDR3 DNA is TGTGCCAGCAGTTTAGGCACAGATACGCAGTATTTT.

CDR3 sequence reads: CASSVQTGASTDTQYF. CDR3 nucleotides: TGTGCCAGCAGCGTCCAGACAGGGGCCTCCACAGATACGCAGTATTTT. The chain uses TRBV5-4 and TRBJ2-3; the match to TRBD1 covers 8 bases. Germline-derived CDR1 and CDR2 are SGHNT and YYREEE (reference sequence). With 4 bases clipped from V and 2 bases from J, the junction kept 9 bases outside the gene matches. This CDR3 has 16 amino acids.

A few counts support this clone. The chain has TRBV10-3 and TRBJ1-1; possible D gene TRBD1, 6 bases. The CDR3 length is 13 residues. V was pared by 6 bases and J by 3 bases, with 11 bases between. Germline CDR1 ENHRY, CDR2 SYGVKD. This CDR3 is CAISREGDTEAFF. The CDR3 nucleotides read TGTGCCATCAGCAGGGAGGGGGACACTGAAGCTTTCTTT.

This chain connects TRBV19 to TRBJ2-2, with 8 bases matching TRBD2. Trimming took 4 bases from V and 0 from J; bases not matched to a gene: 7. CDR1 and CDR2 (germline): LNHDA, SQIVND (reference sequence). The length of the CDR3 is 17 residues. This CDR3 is CASSNRGLATNTGELFF. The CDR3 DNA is TGTGCCAGTAGTAACCGCGGACTAGCCACGAACACCGGGGAGCTGTTTTTT.

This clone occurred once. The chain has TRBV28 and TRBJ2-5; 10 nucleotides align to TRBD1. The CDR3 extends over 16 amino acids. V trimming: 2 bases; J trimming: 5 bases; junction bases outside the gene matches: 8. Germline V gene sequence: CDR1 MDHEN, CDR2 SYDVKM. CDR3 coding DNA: TGTGCCAGCAGTTTAGGGGGGACAGGGGTCATGGAGACCCAGTACTTC. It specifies CASSLGGTGVMETQYF.

The CDR3 bases are TGTGCCAGCAGCTCAGGAGCCACAGGGGTTAATGAAAAACTGTTTTTT. Its protein product is CASSSGATGVNEKLFF. The chain couples TRBV5-4 to TRBJ1-4, with 7 bases matching TRBD1. CDR3 length: 16 residues. Germline V lookup: CDR1 SGHNT, CDR2 YYREEE (reference sequence). V gave up 3 bases and J gave up 4 bases; unmatched junction bases: 9.

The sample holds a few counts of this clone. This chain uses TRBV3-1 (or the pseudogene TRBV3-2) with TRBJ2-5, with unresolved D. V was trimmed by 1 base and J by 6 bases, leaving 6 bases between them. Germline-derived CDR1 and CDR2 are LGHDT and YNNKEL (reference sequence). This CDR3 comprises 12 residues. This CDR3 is CASSQGWQTQYF. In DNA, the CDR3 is TGTGCCAGCAGCCAAGGGTGGCAGACCCAGTACTTC.

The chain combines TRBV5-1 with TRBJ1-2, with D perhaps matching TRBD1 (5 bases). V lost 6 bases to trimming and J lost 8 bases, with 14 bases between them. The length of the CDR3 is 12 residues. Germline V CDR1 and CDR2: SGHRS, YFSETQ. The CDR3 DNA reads TGCGCCAGCACCACAGGATACGAGGGCTACACCTTC. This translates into CASTTGYEGYTF.

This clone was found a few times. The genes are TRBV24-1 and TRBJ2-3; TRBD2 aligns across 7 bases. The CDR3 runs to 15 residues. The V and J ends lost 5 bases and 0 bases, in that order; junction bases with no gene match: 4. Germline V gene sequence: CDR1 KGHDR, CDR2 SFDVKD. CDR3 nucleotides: TGTGCCACCAGTGCCCGTAGCGGGAGCACAGATACGCAGTATTTT. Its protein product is CATSARSGSTDTQYF.

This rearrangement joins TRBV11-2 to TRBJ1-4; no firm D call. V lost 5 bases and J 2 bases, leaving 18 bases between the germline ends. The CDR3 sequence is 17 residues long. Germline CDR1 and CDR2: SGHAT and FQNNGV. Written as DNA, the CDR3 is TGTGCCAGCAGCCCCTTTGGGTTATACGGGACTAATGAAAAACTGTTTTTT. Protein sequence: CASSPFGLYGTNEKLFF. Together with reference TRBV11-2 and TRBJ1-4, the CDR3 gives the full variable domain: EAGVAQSPRYKIIEKRQSVAFWCNPISGHATLYWYQQILGQGPKLLIQFQNNGVVDDSQLPKDRFSAERLKGVDSTLKIQPAKLEDSAVYLCASSPFGLYGTNEKLFFGSGTQLSVL.

CDR3 sequence (DNA): TGCGCCAGCAGCTGGAGGGGAGGGGACGAGCAGTACTTC. It encodes CASSWRGGDEQYF. The J gene is TRBJ2-7, the V gene TRBV5-1; TRBD2 matches at 7 bases. The trim removed 3 bases at V and 5 bases at J, leaving 5 bases unmatched. The CDR3 is 13 amino acids. Germline V lookup: CDR1 SGHRS, CDR2 YFSETQ.

CDR3 sequence reads: CASSQDGTGEGYGYTF. The CDR3 region has the DNA TGCGCCAGCAGCCAAGATGGGACAGGGGAGGGCTATGGCTACACCTTC. This sequence joins TRBV4-1 and TRBJ1-2, with 10 bases matching TRBD1. This CDR3 region has 16 residues. The V gene end was trimmed by 0 bases and the J gene end by 4 bases; junction bases not matched to a gene: 5. Germline CDR1 reads MGHRA; CDR2 reads YSYEKL.

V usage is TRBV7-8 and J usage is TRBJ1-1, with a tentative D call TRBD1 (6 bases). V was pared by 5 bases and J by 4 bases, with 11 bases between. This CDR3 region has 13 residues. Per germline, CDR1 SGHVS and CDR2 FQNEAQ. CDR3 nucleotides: TGTGCCAGCAGCGGGGGCCGGGGCACTGAAGCTTTCTTT. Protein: CASSGGRGTEAFF.